This TCR beta chain was profiled in a study of T cells in Graves' hyperthyroidism and ophthalmopathy. The CDR3 covers 14 residues. Looked up from germline, CDR1 is MNHEY and CDR2 is SMNVEV (reference sequence). For this clonotype: Its antigen remains unknown. The junction and the germline gene differ at one end; a read error may be behind it.

General study results and limits: Most clonotypes that expanded in the thyroid above 0.001 also showed up in blood. In validation, the model predicted ophthalmopathy. These predictions came a median about 6 months before onset.

RNA transcripts were the template for amplifying TCR beta CDR3 regions. When the TCR CDR3 underwent first-round RT-PCR, the HTBI primer set was used. MiXCR was run by TCRdb on the multiplex PCR reads, yielding one entry per CDR3 protein. Of about 350,000 distinct CDR3 sequences in the sample, around 18% were seen once. The chain has TRBV27 and TRBJ1-1; a weak D match, TRBD1 (5 bases). This receptor was obtained from a woman aged 35 to 49 with Graves' ophthalmopathy. The sequencing input was blood. The CDR3 coding sequence is TGTGCCAGCAGCTTATTCGGACCGGGGGAAGCAGCTTTCTTT. Protein product: CASSLFGPGEAAFF.